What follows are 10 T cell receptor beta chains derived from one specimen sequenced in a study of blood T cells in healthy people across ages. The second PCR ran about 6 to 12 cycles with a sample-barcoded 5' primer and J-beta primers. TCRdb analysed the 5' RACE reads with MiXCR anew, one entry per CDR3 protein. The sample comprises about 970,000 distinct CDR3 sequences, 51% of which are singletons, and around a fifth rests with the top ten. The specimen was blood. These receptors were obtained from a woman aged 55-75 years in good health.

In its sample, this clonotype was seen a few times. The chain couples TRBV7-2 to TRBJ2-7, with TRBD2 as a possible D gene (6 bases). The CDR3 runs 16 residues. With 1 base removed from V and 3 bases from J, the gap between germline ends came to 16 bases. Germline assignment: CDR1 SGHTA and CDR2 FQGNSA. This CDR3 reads CASSLGGGLWRYEQYF. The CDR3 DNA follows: TGTGCCAGCAGCTTAGGGGGAGGACTATGGCGCTACGAGCAGTACTTC.

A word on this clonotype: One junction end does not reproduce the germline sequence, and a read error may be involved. The CDR3 sequence is CAGSPGTGGVETQYF. The DNA of the CDR3 is TGTGCCGGCAGCCCCGGGACAGGGGGCGTAGAGACCCAGTACTTC. The chain carries TRBV5-4 and TRBJ2-5; 12 positions match TRBD1. The germline V gene has CDR1 SGHNT and CDR2 YYREEE (reference sequence). The CDR3 is made up of 15 amino acids.

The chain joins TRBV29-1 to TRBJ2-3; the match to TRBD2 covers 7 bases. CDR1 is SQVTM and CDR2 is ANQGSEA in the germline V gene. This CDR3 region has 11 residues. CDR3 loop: CTLAGTDTQYF. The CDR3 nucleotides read TGCACCCTAGCGGGCACAGATACGCAGTATTTT.

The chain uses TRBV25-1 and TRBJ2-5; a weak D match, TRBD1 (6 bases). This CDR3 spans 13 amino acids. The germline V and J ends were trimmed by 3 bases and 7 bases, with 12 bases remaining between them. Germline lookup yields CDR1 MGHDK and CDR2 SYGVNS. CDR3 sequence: CASSELGAVTQYF. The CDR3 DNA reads TGTGCCAGCAGTGAGTTGGGGGCGGTGACCCAGTACTTC.

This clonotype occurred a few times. CDR3 nucleotide sequence: TGTGCCAGCTCACCAAGGGGCGGGAGTGCAGATACGCAGTATTTT. It codes for CASSPRGGSADTQYF. The gene calls are TRBV18 and TRBJ2-3; 7 nucleotides line up with TRBD2. Germline-derived CDR1 and CDR2 are KGHSH and LQKENI. Losses at the gene ends were 2 bases for V and 4 bases for J; bases not matched to a gene: 6. CDR3 length equals 15 residues.

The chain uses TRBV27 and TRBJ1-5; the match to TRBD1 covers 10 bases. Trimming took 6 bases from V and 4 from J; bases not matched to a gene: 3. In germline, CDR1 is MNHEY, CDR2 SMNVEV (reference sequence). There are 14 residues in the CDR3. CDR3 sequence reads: CASRRQGANQPQHF. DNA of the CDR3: TGTGCCAGCAGGCGACAGGGGGCTAATCAGCCCCAGCATTTT.

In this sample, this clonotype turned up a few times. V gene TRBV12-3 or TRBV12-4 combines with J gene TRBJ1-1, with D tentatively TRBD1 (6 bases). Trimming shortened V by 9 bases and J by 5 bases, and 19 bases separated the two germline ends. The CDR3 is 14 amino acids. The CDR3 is CASQWSGGWTEAFF. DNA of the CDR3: TGTGCCAGTCAATGGTCGGGGGGCTGGACTGAAGCTTTCTTT.

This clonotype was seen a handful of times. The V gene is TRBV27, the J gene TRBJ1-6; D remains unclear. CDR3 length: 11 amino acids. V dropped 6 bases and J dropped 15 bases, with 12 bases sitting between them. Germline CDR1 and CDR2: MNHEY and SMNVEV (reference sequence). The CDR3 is CASSQGLGLHF. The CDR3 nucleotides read TGTGCCAGCAGCCAAGGGTTGGGCCTCCACTTT.

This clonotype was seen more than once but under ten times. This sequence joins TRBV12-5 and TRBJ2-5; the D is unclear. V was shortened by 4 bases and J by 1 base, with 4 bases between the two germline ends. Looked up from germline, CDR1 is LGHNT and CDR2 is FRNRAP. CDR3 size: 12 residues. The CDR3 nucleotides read TGTGCTAGTGGTTCGCCCCAAGAGACCCAGTACTTC. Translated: CASGSPQETQYF.

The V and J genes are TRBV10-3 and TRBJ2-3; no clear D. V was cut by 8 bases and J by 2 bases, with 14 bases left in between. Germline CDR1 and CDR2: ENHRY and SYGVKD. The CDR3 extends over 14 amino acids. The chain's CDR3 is CAIQPEYATDTQYF. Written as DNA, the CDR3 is TGTGCCATCCAACCGGAGTACGCCACAGATACGCAGTATTTT.